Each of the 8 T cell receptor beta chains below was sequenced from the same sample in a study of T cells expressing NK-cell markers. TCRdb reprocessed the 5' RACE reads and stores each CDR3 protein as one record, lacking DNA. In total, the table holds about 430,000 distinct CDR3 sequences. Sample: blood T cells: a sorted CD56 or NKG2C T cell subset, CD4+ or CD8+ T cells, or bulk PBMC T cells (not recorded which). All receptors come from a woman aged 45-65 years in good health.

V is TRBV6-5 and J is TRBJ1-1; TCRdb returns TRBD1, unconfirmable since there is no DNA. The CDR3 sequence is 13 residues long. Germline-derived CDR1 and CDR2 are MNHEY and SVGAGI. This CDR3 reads CASSYLGRTEAFF.

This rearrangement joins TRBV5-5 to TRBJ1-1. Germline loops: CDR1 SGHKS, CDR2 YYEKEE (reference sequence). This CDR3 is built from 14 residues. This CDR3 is CASSFTPMNTEAFF.

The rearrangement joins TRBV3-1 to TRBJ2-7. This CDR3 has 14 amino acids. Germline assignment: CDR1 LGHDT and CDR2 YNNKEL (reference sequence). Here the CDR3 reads CASSQDLLLGEQYF.

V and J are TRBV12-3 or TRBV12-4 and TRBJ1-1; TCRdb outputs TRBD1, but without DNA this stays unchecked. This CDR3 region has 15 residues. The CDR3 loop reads CASSSPGQLNTEAFF.

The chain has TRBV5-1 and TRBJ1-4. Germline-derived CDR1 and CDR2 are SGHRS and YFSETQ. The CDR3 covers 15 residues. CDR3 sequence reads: CASSTSTIFSEKLFF.

CDR3 sequence: CASSRTEGPYEQYF. V gene TRBV12-3 or TRBV12-4 combines with J gene TRBJ2-7; TCRdb proposes TRBD1, but this gene call is untestable without DNA. CDR3 length equals 14 residues.

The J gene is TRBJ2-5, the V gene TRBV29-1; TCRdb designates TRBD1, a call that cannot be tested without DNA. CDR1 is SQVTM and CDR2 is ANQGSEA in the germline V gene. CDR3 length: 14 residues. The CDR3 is CSVEDRQGRETQYF.

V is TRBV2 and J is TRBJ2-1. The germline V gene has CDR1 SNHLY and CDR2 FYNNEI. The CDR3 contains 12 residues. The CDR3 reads CASTPFYNEQFF.